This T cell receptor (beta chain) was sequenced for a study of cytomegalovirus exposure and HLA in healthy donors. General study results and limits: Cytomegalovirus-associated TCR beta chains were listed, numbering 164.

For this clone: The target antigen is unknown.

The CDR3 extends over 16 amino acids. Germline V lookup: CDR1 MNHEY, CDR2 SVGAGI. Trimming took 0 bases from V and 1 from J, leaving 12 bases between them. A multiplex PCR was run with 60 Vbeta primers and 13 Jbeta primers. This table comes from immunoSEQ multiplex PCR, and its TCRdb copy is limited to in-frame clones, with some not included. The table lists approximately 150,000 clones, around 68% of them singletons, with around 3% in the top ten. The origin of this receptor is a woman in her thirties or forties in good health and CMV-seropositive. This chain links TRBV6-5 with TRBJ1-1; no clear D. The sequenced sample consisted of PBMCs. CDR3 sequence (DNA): TGTGCCAGCAGTTACTCGACCATGGCGGCGAACACTGAAGCTTTCTTT. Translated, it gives CASSYSTMAANTEAFF.